The following is a T cell receptor (beta chain) sequence with its context. Its antigen remains unidentified. About 9.5 x 10^4 TCR templates underwent assay in each sample. Libraries were prepared by immunoSEQ multiplex PCR; TCRdb keeps only in-frame clonotypes and omits some of them. The repertoire holds about 64,000 clones, with just over 95% as singletons. The data derive from a study of siplizumab effects on memory and regulatory T cells. General study findings and limits: Significant reduction of alloreactive sequences traceable to unstimulated CD4+ memory cells was observed with siplizumab.

Germline CDR1 MNHEY, CDR2 SVGAGI. V was clipped by 5 bases and J by 9 bases, with 14 bases between them. The CDR3 has 14 residues. In a few donor pairs, unstimulated naive, memory, effector memory and TEMRA subsets were sequenced. The receptor comes from a human donor in good health. The source material was naive CD8+ T cells sorted from blood. The chain joins TRBV6-5 to TRBJ1-6; a possible D gene is TRBD1 (6 bases). CDR3 in DNA: TGTGCCAGCAGTCCCGAACAGGGCGCTTCACCCCTCCACTTT. Its translation: CASSPEQGASPLHF.